Listed here are 25 T cell receptor beta chains from one sample, sequenced in a study of response to subunit inactivated influenza vaccine (dated by TCRdb to the late 2010s). Libraries were built with RT-PCR. Instrument on record: Illumina HiSeq 2500. TCRdb reran the public reads through fastp at Q25 and MiXCR, keeping productive beta chains. All rows with the same CDR3 protein become a single entry with the most common DNA and genes. This sample comprises 860,000 or so distinct CDR3 sequences, 21% of them detected only once. 10% of the sample rests with the top ten. The sequences come from PBMCs from blood, collected more than 4 days after vaccination. These receptors all come from a man aged 45-65 years who received an inactivated influenza vaccine. Donor details come from another sample of the same person, matched by shared clones.

The CDR3: CASSLDSQYYEQYF. DNA for the CDR3: TGCGCCAGCAGCTTGGACAGCCAATACTACGAGCAGTACTTC. V is TRBV5-1 and J is TRBJ2-7; D remains unclear. This CDR3 spans 14 amino acids. CDR1 and CDR2 from the germline V gene are SGHRS and YFSETQ. Trimming cost V 0 bases and J 3 bases, with 10 bases left between them.

This clonotype appeared a few times. The chain's CDR3 is CASSYRQGTTDTQYF. DNA of the CDR3: TGCGCCAGCAGCTACCGACAGGGAACCACAGATACGCAGTATTTT. The rearrangement uses TRBV5-1 and TRBJ2-3; 7 positions match TRBD1. The CDR3 loop spans 15 amino acids. V gave up 3 bases and J gave up 2 bases; unmatched junction bases: 6. CDR1 is SGHRS, CDR2 YFSETQ, per germline. The whole variable domain, filled in from reference TRBV5-1 and TRBJ2-3, reads KAGVTQTPRYLIKTRGQQVTLSCSPISGHRSVSWYQQTPGQGLQFLFEYFSETQRNKGNFPGRFSGRQFSNSRSEMNVSTLELGDSALYLCASSYRQGTTDTQYFGPGTRLTVL.

This chain uses TRBV12-3 or TRBV12-4 with TRBJ1-5; D is uncertain. Trimming shortened V by 3 bases and J by 2 bases, and 11 bases separated the two germline ends. The CDR3 is 15 amino acids. The CDR3 reads CASSLGLGGNQPQHF. CDR3 DNA: TGTGCCAGCAGTTTGGGTCTGGGTGGCAATCAGCCCCAGCATTTT.

This clonotype showed up many times. V and J are TRBV7-2 and TRBJ2-3; 7 bases match TRBD1. Germline assignment: CDR1 SGHTA and CDR2 FQGNSA. CDR3 length: 14 amino acids. J gave up 4 bases and V 5 bases, and 6 bases lay outside the gene matches. Here the CDR3 DNA reads TGTGCCAGCAGCCTCGTAGGGGGCCCAGATACGCAGTATTTT. Translation gives CASSLVGGPDTQYF.

V and J are TRBV15 and TRBJ1-1; unclear D gene. With 1 base removed from V and 1 base from J, the gap between germline ends came to 10 bases. In germline, CDR1 is LNHNV, CDR2 YYDKDF (reference sequence). This CDR3 is 15 amino acids long. Written as DNA, the CDR3 is TGTGCCACCAGCAGAGCGGTTCGGGAGAACACTGAAGCTTTCTTT. As protein: CATSRAVRENTEAFF.

The V gene is TRBV10-2, the J gene TRBJ1-1; D remains unclear. CDR1 is WSHSY, CDR2 SAAADI, per germline. This CDR3 is built from 16 residues. V dropped 0 bases and J dropped 2 bases, with 13 bases sitting between them. CDR3: CASSESRPLLNTEAFF. The CDR3 bases are TGCGCCAGCAGTGAGTCTAGGCCGCTCCTTAACACTGAAGCTTTCTTT.

This clonotype has more than one count but fewer than ten. This rearrangement joins TRBV4-2 to TRBJ1-4; weak D call: TRBD1 (5 bases). The CDR3 totals 14 residues. The germline gives CDR1 LGHNA, CDR2 YNFKEQ. V was pared by 1 base and J by 8 bases, with 11 bases between. The CDR3, as DNA: TGTGCCAGCAGCCAAGGGGATGGGGGAGAAAAACTGTTTTTT. It specifies CASSQGDGGEKLFF.

This clonotype was observed a few times. The chain couples TRBV4-2 to TRBJ2-5; D call uncertain. Between the trimmed V and J ends, which lost 0 bases and 3 bases, there was a span of 8 bases. CDR3 length: 14 amino acids. Germline V lookup: CDR1 LGHNA, CDR2 YNFKEQ. The CDR3 coding sequence is TGTGCCAGCAGCCAAGATACCAGAAAAGAGACCCAGTACTTC. Protein: CASSQDTRKETQYF.

The chain joins TRBV4-1 to TRBJ2-5; D is possibly TRBD1 (6 bases). Germline assignment: CDR1 MGHRA and CDR2 YSYEKL. The CDR3 contains 15 residues. Deletions cut 5 bases from V and 7 bases from J, with 20 bases between. The CDR3 DNA sequence: TGCGCCAGCAGCACTCTGAAGGGGGATCCATGGACCCAGTACTTC. Its translation: CASSTLKGDPWTQYF.

This rearrangement joins TRBV20-1 to TRBJ2-5, with 8 bases matching TRBD2. CDR3 length: 13 residues. Losses at the gene ends were 6 bases for V and 5 bases for J; bases not matched to a gene: 8. Germline lookup yields CDR1 DFQATT and CDR2 SNEGSKA (reference sequence). The CDR3 region has the DNA TGCAGTGCAACCCAGCGGGAGCAGGAGACCCAGTACTTC. Residues: CSATQREQETQYF.

This clonotype was picked up a small number of times. This chain links TRBV15 with TRBJ2-3; D not resolved. The germline gives CDR1 LNHNV, CDR2 YYDKDF (reference sequence). The CDR3 consists of 15 residues. The V and J ends lost 1 base and 0 bases respectively, with 8 bases between them. CDR3: CATSRGAASTDTQYF. The CDR3 coding sequence is TGTGCCACCAGCAGAGGTGCAGCTAGCACAGATACGCAGTATTTT.

This clonotype was counted between two and nine times. The chain recombines TRBV5-1 with TRBJ1-1; a possible D gene is TRBD1 (6 bases). This CDR3 contains 15 residues. Trimming shortened V by 4 bases and J by 6 bases, and 19 bases separated the two germline ends. Per germline, CDR1 SGHRS and CDR2 YFSETQ. This chain's CDR3 is CASSLGSGAQSEAFF. CDR3 bases: TGCGCCAGCAGCCTCGGGTCAGGGGCCCAATCTGAAGCTTTCTTT.

Only a few counts were recorded for this clonotype. This chain links TRBV15 with TRBJ2-5; 11 nucleotides line up with TRBD1. The CDR3 is 16 residues long. V lost 2 bases, J lost 4 bases, and 6 bases stayed unmatched. The germline V gene encodes CDR1 LNHNV and CDR2 YYDKDF (reference sequence). The CDR3, as DNA: TGTGCCACCAGCAGACCGGGACAGGGGGGTAGAGAGACCCAGTACTTC. Its protein product is CATSRPGQGGRETQYF.

V usage is TRBV4-1 and J usage is TRBJ2-1, with D perhaps matching TRBD1 (6 bases). V gave up 1 base and J gave up 0 bases, with 13 bases separating them. Germline values: CDR1 MGHRA, CDR2 YSYEKL. The CDR3 loop spans 17 amino acids. For the CDR3, the DNA is TGCGCCAGCAGCCAAGGACCCGTAGGGGGCTCCTACAATGAGCAGTTCTTC. As protein: CASSQGPVGGSYNEQFF.

The rearrangement links TRBV9 to TRBJ2-5, with a tentative D call TRBD1 (5 bases). Germline values: CDR1 SGDLS, CDR2 YYNGEE. Trimming took 0 bases from V and 4 from J, leaving 13 bases between them. This CDR3 spans 15 amino acids. The CDR3 loop is CASSVDGRAGETQYF. The CDR3 bases are TGTGCCAGCAGCGTAGACGGCAGGGCTGGAGAGACCCAGTACTTC. Together with reference TRBV9 and TRBJ2-5, the CDR3 gives the full variable domain: DSGVTQTPKHLITATGQRVTLRCSPRSGDLSVYWYQQSLDQGLQFLIQYYNGEERAKGNILERFSAQQFPDLHSELNLSSLELGDSALYFCASSVDGRAGETQYFGPGTRLLVL.

The chain combines TRBV6-1 with TRBJ2-3; 8 positions agree with TRBD2. Trimming at V came to 5 bases and at J to 0 bases, leaving 10 bases not matched to a gene. The CDR3 length is 17 residues. Germline V gene sequence: CDR1 MNHNS, CDR2 SASEGT. This CDR3 reads CASSPRGSGASTDTQYF. CDR3 nucleotides: TGTGCCAGCAGTCCCCGGGGTAGCGGGGCTAGCACAGATACGCAGTATTTT.

Here the CDR3 DNA reads TGTGCCATCAGTGATTGGCGGGGGGGCCTGGAGACCCAGTACTTC. Its protein is CAISDWRGGLETQYF. V is TRBV10-3 and J is TRBJ2-5; 9 nucleotides agree with TRBD2. The CDR3 has 15 residues. CDR1 and CDR2 (germline): ENHRY, SYGVKD. With 3 bases clipped from V and 5 bases from J, the junction kept 7 bases outside the gene matches.

This clonotype was seen ten or more times. The rearrangement uses TRBV6-5 and TRBJ2-7; D not resolved. Germline CDR1 and CDR2: MNHEY and SVGAGI. The V end was cut by 4 bases, the J end by 4 bases, with 14 bases between. The CDR3 is 14 residues long. CDR3 residues: CASSLSATSYEQYF. The CDR3 DNA reads TGTGCCAGCAGTTTATCGGCTACTTCATACGAGCAGTACTTC.

This clonotype was recorded a few times. The CDR3 bases are TGCGCCAGCAGCCAAGATCGGACTAGCTTCTACGAGCAGTACTTC. Its protein is CASSQDRTSFYEQYF. The gene calls are TRBV4-3 and TRBJ2-7, with TRBD2 matching over 8 bases. The V and J ends lost 0 bases and 3 bases, in that order; junction bases with no gene match: 4. CDR1 is LGHNA, CDR2 YSLEER, per germline. CDR3 length equals 15 residues.

This clonotype has only a few counts. The chain combines TRBV10-3 with TRBJ2-7; 7 bases fit TRBD2. From germline, CDR1 is ENHRY and CDR2 SYGVKD. The length of the CDR3 is 14 residues. Germline trimming cut 4 bases from V and 0 bases from J; bases unmatched to any gene: 3. The CDR3 region has the DNA TGTGCCATCAGTGTTGCGGGGGACTCCTACGAGCAGTACTTC. The encoded protein is CAISVAGDSYEQYF.

The rearrangement links TRBV4-3 to TRBJ2-3; 9 bases line up with TRBD2. From germline, CDR1 is LGHNA and CDR2 YSLEER. The CDR3 is made up of 15 amino acids. V lost 3 bases and J lost 7; bases outside the gene matches: 8. Here the CDR3 reads CASSHLREGPNTQYF. The CDR3 bases are TGCGCCAGCAGCCACCTGCGGGAGGGCCCCAATACGCAGTATTTT.

The chain combines TRBV6-5 with TRBJ1-1; a weak D match, TRBD1 (6 bases). CDR3 length equals 16 residues. Germline CDR1 and CDR2: MNHEY and SVGAGI. Trimming cost V 0 bases and J 0 bases, with 11 bases left between them. CDR3 coding DNA: TGTGCCAGCAGTTACTCGGCAGGGGCCTTGAACACTGAAGCTTTCTTT. Translation: CASSYSAGALNTEAFF.

The chain is built from TRBV18 and TRBJ2-5, with D hard to call. The V end lost 5 bases, the J end lost 1 base, and 8 bases lay between the germline ends. Germline CDR1 KGHSH, CDR2 LQKENI. The CDR3 length is 13 residues. CDR3 region: CASSNTAQETQYF. CDR3 coding DNA: TGTGCCAGCTCAAACACGGCCCAAGAGACCCAGTACTTC.

The chain is built from TRBV27 and TRBJ2-7; 10 bases map to TRBD2. This CDR3 comprises 15 residues. Per the germline V gene, CDR1 is MNHEY and CDR2 is SMNVEV (reference sequence). V was clipped by 5 bases and J by 1 base; unmatched bases: 5. Here the CDR3 DNA reads TGTGCCAGCAGTAGGGTAGCGGGAGGATCCTACGAGCAGTACTTC. Translated: CASSRVAGGSYEQYF.

CDR3 amino acids: CASSLGGLGEQFF. CDR3 nucleotides: TGTGCCAGCAGCTTAGGGGGTCTGGGGGAGCAGTTCTTC. The gene calls are TRBV7-9 and TRBJ2-1, with D uncertain. Trimming removed 1 base at V and 10 bases at J, with 11 bases between. CDR1 and CDR2 from the germline V gene are SEHNR and FQNEAQ (reference sequence). The CDR3 is 13 amino acids.